Shown below are 20 T cell receptor beta chains from a single sample sequenced in a study of post-analysis software for immune sequencing data. Findings and caveats of the study: There were five or six TRBV segments more frequent in patients than controls, and TRBV5-6, TRBV5-1 and TRBV20-1 were among them.

Included in the TCR beta cDNA libraries were unique molecular identifiers. From the PCR reads, TCRdb called clonotypes with MiXCR, one entry per CDR3 protein. Of hundreds of thousands of distinct CDR3 sequences in the sample, roughly 30% were seen once. The antigens these receptors bind are not known. Input material: blood. These receptors originate from a girl aged 10 to 17 with multiple sclerosis.

In the case of this clonotype: Germline and junction disagree at one end, which may indicate a read error. The gene calls are TRBV7-2 and TRBJ2-1; the match to TRBD2 covers 11 bases. Germline V gives CDR1 SGHTA, CDR2 FQGNSA. This CDR3 contains 16 residues. Here the CDR3 reads CASGLALAGGYNEQFF. DNA for the CDR3: TGTGCCAGCGGCTTAGCTCTAGCGGGGGGATACAATGAGCAGTTCTTC.

CDR3 nucleotide sequence: TGTGCCAGCAGCTTTTCGGCGCGGGGGGGGACAGATACGCAGTATTTT. Translated: CASSFSARGGTDTQYF. The J gene is TRBJ2-3, the V gene TRBV11-2, with 9 bases matching TRBD2. CDR1 SGHAT and CDR2 FQNNGV come from the germline V gene. The CDR3 contains 16 residues. Trimming cost V 3 bases and J 3 bases; bases outside gene matches: 7.

This clonotype was seen a handful of times. J is TRBJ2-5 and V is TRBV29-1, with D possibly being TRBD1 or TRBD2 (5 bases each). Germline CDR1 is SQVTM and CDR2 is ANQGSEA. This CDR3 is 16 amino acids long. Trimming stripped 4 bases from V and 1 base from J, with 19 bases between. The CDR3 sequence is CSVAPGAPGFQETQYF. DNA for the CDR3: TGCAGCGTTGCCCCCGGGGCTCCGGGATTCCAAGAGACCCAGTACTTC.

This clonotype turned up a few times. The genes are TRBV15 and TRBJ2-5; D may be TRBD1 (6 bases). CDR1 is LNHNV and CDR2 is YYDKDF in the germline V gene (reference sequence). The CDR3 is 13 amino acids. V was shortened by 6 bases and J by 4 bases, with 12 bases between the two germline ends. The CDR3 coding sequence is TGTGCCACCAGAGAACAGGGCTCAGAGACCCAGTACTTC. Encoded protein: CATREQGSETQYF.

The chain couples TRBV10-3 to TRBJ2-1; 11 bases fit TRBD2. CDR3 length equals 15 residues. CDR1 ENHRY and CDR2 SYGVKD come from the germline V gene. The J segment lost 3 bases and the V segment lost 6 bases, leaving 4 bases of the junction unmatched. CDR3: CAIRVTSGSYNEQFF. The CDR3 DNA reads TGTGCCATCAGGGTTACTAGCGGGAGCTACAATGAGCAGTTCTTC.

The V call is TRBV20-1, the J call TRBJ1-1; D unresolved. V was shortened by 6 bases and J by 3 bases, with 20 bases between the two germline ends. CDR3 size: 15 residues. Per germline, CDR1 DFQATT and CDR2 SNEGSKA (reference sequence). CDR3 bases: TGCAGTGCCCGACCCTGGGGAGAGGGCTACACTGAAGCTTTCTTT. Residues: CSARPWGEGYTEAFF.

Only a few counts were recorded for this clonotype. Here the CDR3 reads CASSLAGGTNVLTF. The CDR3 nucleotides read TGTGCCAGCAGCTTAGCGGGGGGGACCAACGTCCTGACTTTC. The chain links TRBV7-9 to TRBJ2-6, with TRBD2 matching over 7 bases. Germline V gives CDR1 SEHNR, CDR2 FQNEAQ (reference sequence). Trimming removed 0 bases from V and 8 bases from J; junction bases left unmatched: 1. The CDR3 has 14 amino acids.

The chain links TRBV6-5 to TRBJ1-5; D is unclear. V lost 4 bases and J lost 3, with 10 bases in between. This CDR3 has 14 residues. Germline values: CDR1 MNHEY, CDR2 SVGAGI. The CDR3 is CASSSSWANQPQHF. In DNA form, the CDR3 reads TGTGCCAGCAGTTCCTCCTGGGCCAATCAGCCCCAGCATTTT.

This clonotype occurred a few times. This sequence joins TRBV20-1 and TRBJ2-1, with 8 bases lining up with TRBD2. The J call may be incorrect, as the DNA end agrees better with TRBJ2-7. This CDR3 has 15 residues. Germline CDR1 is DFQATT and CDR2 is SNEGSKA (reference sequence). The CDR3 nucleotides read TGCAGTGCTAGAGACACTAGCGGAAAGTACAATGAGCAGTACTTC. Translating gives CSARDTSGKYNEQYF.

The CDR3 reads CASSLSVLRGEQFF. Written as DNA, the CDR3 is TGTGCCAGCAGTTTAAGTGTGCTGAGGGGTGAGCAGTTCTTC. The rearrangement uses TRBV12-3 or TRBV12-4 and TRBJ2-1; perhaps D is TRBD1 or TRBD2 (5 bases each). The V end lost 2 bases, the J end lost 9 bases, and 14 bases lay between the germline ends. The CDR3 consists of 14 residues.

The chain couples TRBV29-1 to TRBJ2-5; D is unresolved. Germline V lookup: CDR1 SQVTM, CDR2 ANQGSEA. The CDR3 is 13 amino acids. Trimming removed 7 bases from V and 7 bases from J, with 19 bases in between. CDR3 coding DNA: TGCAGCGCGGCTCCGGGCCATGTAGGGACCCAGTACTTC. This encodes CSAAPGHVGTQYF.

The V gene is TRBV12-3 or TRBV12-4, the J gene TRBJ2-1; 10 bases align to TRBD1. J gave up 12 bases and V 0 bases, and 2 bases lay outside the gene matches. This CDR3 has 13 amino acids. CDR3 protein: CASSLAGDRGQFF. The CDR3 DNA sequence: TGTGCCAGCAGTTTAGCGGGGGACAGGGGGCAGTTCTTC.

In its sample, this clonotype was seen a few times. The chain is built from TRBV25-1 and TRBJ2-3; 10 bases match TRBD1. V lost 3 bases to trimming and J lost 7 bases; unmatched junction nucleotides: 7. The CDR3 totals 15 residues. Germline V gene data show CDR1 as MGHDK and CDR2 as SYGVNS. The CDR3 spells CASSDHGQGVHTQYF. Here the CDR3 DNA reads TGTGCCAGCAGTGATCACGGACAGGGGGTTCATACGCAGTATTTT.

This chain uses TRBV12-3 or TRBV12-4 with TRBJ2-4; D tentatively reads TRBD1 or TRBD2 (5 bases each). The V gene lost 1 base and the J gene lost 3 bases, with 10 bases spanning the gap. CDR3 length: 15 residues. CDR3 amino acids: CASSLGGGYKNIQYF. DNA of the CDR3: TGTGCCAGCAGTTTAGGTGGGGGATACAAAAACATTCAGTACTTC.

The chain recombines TRBV5-1 with TRBJ2-1, with 10 bases fitting TRBD2. Unmatched junction bases numbered 12, after V lost 0 bases and J lost 0 bases. This CDR3 contains 20 residues. Germline V gene data show CDR1 as SGHRS and CDR2 as YFSETQ. The CDR3 coding sequence is TGCGCCAGCAGCTTGGATCGGCTAGCGGGGGCCACAAGCTCCTACAATGAGCAGTTCTTC. Translating it yields CASSLDRLAGATSSYNEQFF.

The chain couples TRBV28 to TRBJ2-7, with D possibly being TRBD1 (6 bases). Germline CDR1 is MDHEN and CDR2 is SYDVKM. This CDR3 spans 16 amino acids. The V end was cut by 3 bases, the J end by 3 bases, with 18 bases between. CDR3 DNA: TGTGCCAGCAGTTTTCCCTTCCGACAGGCAGGCTACGAGCAGTACTTC. It codes for CASSFPFRQAGYEQYF.

The gene calls are TRBV5-5 and TRBJ1-2; D gene ambiguous. Trimming removed 1 base at V and 8 bases at J, with 15 bases between. Looked up from germline, CDR1 is SGHKS and CDR2 is YYEKEE (reference sequence). The CDR3 loop spans 14 amino acids. CDR3 coding DNA: TGTGCCAGCAGCTTGAAACCCTTCGGTCCGGGCTACACCTTC. Its protein is CASSLKPFGPGYTF.

This clonotype was found a few times. This sequence joins TRBV7-8 and TRBJ2-1; TRBD2 aligns across 8 bases. V was pared by 3 bases and J by 1 base, with 5 bases of the junction left unmatched. The CDR3 is 16 amino acids. Germline-derived CDR1 and CDR2 are SGHVS and FQNEAQ. CDR3 region: CASSFWIAGSYNEQFF. The CDR3 DNA reads as TGTGCCAGCAGCTTTTGGATAGCGGGATCCTACAATGAGCAGTTCTTC.

The chain recombines TRBV20-1 with TRBJ2-1; the match to TRBD2 covers 9 bases. CDR3 size: 14 residues. Germline V gene sequence: CDR1 DFQATT, CDR2 SNEGSKA (reference sequence). CDR3 sequence reads: CSSRREGQGDEQFF. The CDR3 coding sequence is TGCAGCTCTCGGCGGGAGGGCCAGGGGGATGAGCAGTTCTTC.

This chain uses TRBV6-2 or TRBV6-3 with TRBJ1-5, with TRBD1 as a possible D gene (5 bases). Germline CDR1 and CDR2: MNHEY and SVGEGT. V was shortened by 0 bases and J by 3 bases, with 18 bases between the two germline ends. The CDR3 spans 18 residues. CDR3 loop: CASSYSGTLGRINQPQHF. The CDR3 DNA reads as TGTGCCAGCAGTTACTCGGGGACCCTGGGCAGGATCAATCAGCCCCAGCATTTT.